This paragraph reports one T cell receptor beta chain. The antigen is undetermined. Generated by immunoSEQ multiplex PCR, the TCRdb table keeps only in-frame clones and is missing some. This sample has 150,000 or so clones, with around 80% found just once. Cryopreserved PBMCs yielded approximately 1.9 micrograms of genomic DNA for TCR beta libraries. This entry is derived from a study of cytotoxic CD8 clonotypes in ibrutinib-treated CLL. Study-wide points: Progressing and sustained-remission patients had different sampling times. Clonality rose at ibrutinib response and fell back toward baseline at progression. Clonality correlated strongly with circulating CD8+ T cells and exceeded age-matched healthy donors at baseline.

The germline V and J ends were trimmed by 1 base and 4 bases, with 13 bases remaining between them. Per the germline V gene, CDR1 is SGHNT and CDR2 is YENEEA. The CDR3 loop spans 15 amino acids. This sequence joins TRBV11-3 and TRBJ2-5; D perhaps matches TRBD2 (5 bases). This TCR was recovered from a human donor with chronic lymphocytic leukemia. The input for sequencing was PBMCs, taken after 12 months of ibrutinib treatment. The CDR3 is CASSLGSGRGETQYF. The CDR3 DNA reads TGTGCCAGCAGCTTAGGTAGTGGGAGAGGAGAGACCCAGTACTTC.